The 8 T cell receptor beta chains below come from one sample, sequenced in a study of blood T cell repertoires in COVID-19. Clones were sequenced by immunoSEQ multiplex PCR, and TCRdb holds only the in-frame ones, with some missing. The sample holds under 95,000 clones, 70% to 85% seen once. Sequencing was carried out using peripheral blood. Every receptor here comes from a man aged 60 to 69 with active or convalescent COVID-19.

This chain joins TRBV7-2 and TRBJ2-5; D not resolved. CDR1 is SGHTA and CDR2 is FQGNSA in the germline V gene. This CDR3 has 14 residues. Trimming pared 1 base from V and 2 bases from J, leaving 8 bases between. The CDR3 spells CASSLGSVQETQYF. DNA for the CDR3: TGTGCCAGCAGCTTAGGTTCGGTACAAGAGACCCAGTACTTC.

This chain joins TRBV19 and TRBJ2-5; 12 bases are shared with TRBD2. CDR3 length equals 16 residues. CDR1 and CDR2 from the germline V gene are LNHDA and SQIVND (reference sequence). V shed 3 bases, J shed 1 base, and the junction held 3 bases outside the gene matches. In DNA form, the CDR3 reads TGTGCCAGTAGTATGACTAGCGGGGGAGTCCAAGAGACCCAGTACTTC. It encodes CASSMTSGGVQETQYF.

This clone was counted a few times. The chain combines TRBV19 with TRBJ1-1; D remains unclear. Germline assignment: CDR1 LNHDA and CDR2 SQIVND (reference sequence). Trimming shortened V by 7 bases and J by 4 bases, and 10 bases separated the two germline ends. The CDR3 contains 12 residues. The CDR3 loop reads CASKAWSTEAFF. The CDR3 DNA reads as TGTGCCAGTAAGGCTTGGAGCACTGAAGCTTTCTTT.

A few counts support this clone. The chain is built from TRBV9 and TRBJ1-3; tentatively, D is TRBD1 (5 bases). V was trimmed by 4 bases and J by 0 bases, leaving 17 bases between them. The germline CDR1 and CDR2 sequences are SGDLS and YYNGEE. CDR3 length equals 17 residues. CDR3: CASSSPAGPHSGNTIYF. The CDR3 coding sequence is TGTGCCAGCAGCTCCCCTGCGGGGCCACACTCTGGAAACACCATATATTTT.

The chain recombines TRBV28 with TRBJ1-3; possible D gene TRBD1, 6 bases. The germline V gene has CDR1 MDHEN and CDR2 SYDVKM. The V and J ends lost 7 bases and 4 bases respectively, with 23 bases between them. The CDR3 loop spans 17 amino acids. The CDR3 here is CASTDWGTRLSGNTIYF. Here the CDR3 DNA reads TGTGCCAGCACCGATTGGGGGACACGACTCTCGGGAAACACCATATATTTT.

The rearrangement links TRBV20-1 to TRBJ1-1; 12 bases are shared with TRBD1. This CDR3 region has 14 residues. The junction had 7 bases not matched to a gene; V was cut back by 3 bases and J by 8 bases. Germline CDR1 reads DFQATT; CDR2 reads SNEGSKA (reference sequence). The CDR3 loop is CSASSGTGGAEAFF. The CDR3 nucleotides read TGCAGTGCTAGTTCCGGGACAGGGGGCGCCGAAGCTTTCTTT.

The V and J genes are TRBV24-1 and TRBJ1-5, with D perhaps matching TRBD1 (6 bases). This CDR3 comprises 19 residues. The V end lost 0 bases, the J end lost 0 bases, and 17 bases lay between the germline ends. Germline loops: CDR1 KGHDR, CDR2 SFDVKD. The CDR3 reads CATSDLGRIRGISNQPQHF. As DNA, the CDR3 is TGTGCCACCAGTGATTTGGGCCGAATCAGGGGCATTAGCAATCAGCCCCAGCATTTT.

The chain joins TRBV5-1 to TRBJ1-4; no clear D gene. Trimming removed 1 base at V and 0 bases at J, with 7 bases between. CDR1 and CDR2 from the germline V gene are SGHRS and YFSETQ. The CDR3 sequence is 15 residues long. CDR3 sequence reads: CASSLFGATNEKLFF. DNA of the CDR3: TGCGCCAGCAGCTTGTTCGGGGCAACTAATGAAAAACTGTTTTTT.